The rows below give T cell receptor beta chains drawn from one sample of a study of siplizumab effects on memory and regulatory T cells. Sequenced by immunoSEQ multiplex PCR; TCRdb stores in-frame clones only, minus some. The sample carries roughly 60,000 clones, 90% to 97% recorded once. Sequencing was performed on naive CD8+ T cells sorted from blood. Receptors were obtained from a human donor in good health. The CDR3 runs from the conserved cysteine through the conserved F or W. D genes are given only for firm matches. The size of a clone is reported for some rows only, either as once, few or many, or as a class for expanded clones.

size,J,D,V,DNA,CDR3
NA,TRBJ2-7,NA,TRBV14,TGTGCCAGCAGCCCGGACGGAAATCATTTCTACGAGCAGTACTTC,CASSPDGNHFYEQYF
NA,TRBJ1-2,NA,TRBV6-5,TGTGCCAGCAGTTACTCTAACTCGGATGGCTACACCTTC,CASSYSNSDGYTF
NA,TRBJ2-7,NA,TRBV19,TGTGCCAGTAGCTGGGCTAGCTCCTACGAGCAGTACTTC,CASSWASSYEQYF
NA,TRBJ1-6,NA,TRBV21-1,TGTGCCAGCCGAGGGAGGGGCTTTGGTAATTCACCCCTCCACTTT,CASRGRGFGNSPLHF
NA,TRBJ2-5,NA,TRBV11-3,TGTGCCAGCAGCTTGAGAGGAGAAGAGACCCAGTACTTC,CASSLRGEETQYF
NA,TRBJ2-1,NA,TRBV5-4,TGTGCCAGCAGCTATACCGGGTCCTCCTACAATGAGCAGTTCTTC,CASSYTGSSYNEQFF
NA,TRBJ2-1,NA,TRBV6-5,TGTGCCAGCAGTTACTCGAATGAGCAGTTCTTC,CASSYSNEQFF
NA,TRBJ2-3,TRBD1,TRBV12-5,TGTGCTAGTGGTCTGACAGGGTCCGGGGATACGCAGTATTTT,CASGLTGSGDTQYF
NA,TRBJ2-4,NA,TRBV11-2,TGTGCCAGCAGCCCGTTACAGGATCTAGCCAAAAACATTCAGTACTTC,CASSPLQDLAKNIQYF
NA,TRBJ1-1,NA,TRBV27,TGTGCCAGCAGCCCAGGGTTCCGGACTGAAGCTTTCTTT,CASSPGFRTEAFF
NA,TRBJ2-3,TRBD2,TRBV19,TGTGCCAGTAACTGGGGCGGGGGGGCCCAAGATACGCAGTATTTT,CASNWGGGAQDTQYF
NA,TRBJ2-7,NA,TRBV27,TGTGCCAGCAGTTTATACGGAAAAAGCTCCTACGAGCAGTACTTC,CASSLYGKSSYEQYF
NA,TRBJ2-3,NA,TRBV5-1,TGCGCCAGCAGCTTGGGAGCAGATACGCAGTATTTT,CASSLGADTQYF
NA,TRBJ1-1,TRBD1,TRBV11-2,TGTGCCAGCAGCTCTGCACTAGGACAGGGGAACACTGAAGCTTTCTTT,CASSSALGQGNTEAFF
NA,TRBJ1-3,NA,TRBV7-7,TGTGCCAGCAACCAGGTCGGGGGATCCATCTCTGGAAACACCATATATTTT,CASNQVGGSISGNTIYF
NA,TRBJ1-4,TRBD1,TRBV30,TGTGCCTGGAAACAGGGGGATGAAAAACTGTTTTTT,CAWKQGDEKLFF
NA,TRBJ1-2,NA,TRBV6-1,TGTGCCAGCGTCGAGGGAACAGGGATCTATGGCTACACCTTC,CASVEGTGIYGYTF
few,TRBJ1-1,NA,TRBV6-1,TGTGCCAGCAGTCACGGGGGTTGGGGGACTGAAGCTTTCTTT,CASSHGGWGTEAFF
NA,TRBJ2-1,NA,TRBV2,TGTGCCAGCAGTTTCCCGGGGCCTATTCACAATGAGCAGTTCTTC,CASSFPGPIHNEQFF
NA,TRBJ1-2,NA,TRBV29-1,TGCAGCGTTGGGGGCAGTGTTGGCTACACCTTC,CSVGGSVGYTF